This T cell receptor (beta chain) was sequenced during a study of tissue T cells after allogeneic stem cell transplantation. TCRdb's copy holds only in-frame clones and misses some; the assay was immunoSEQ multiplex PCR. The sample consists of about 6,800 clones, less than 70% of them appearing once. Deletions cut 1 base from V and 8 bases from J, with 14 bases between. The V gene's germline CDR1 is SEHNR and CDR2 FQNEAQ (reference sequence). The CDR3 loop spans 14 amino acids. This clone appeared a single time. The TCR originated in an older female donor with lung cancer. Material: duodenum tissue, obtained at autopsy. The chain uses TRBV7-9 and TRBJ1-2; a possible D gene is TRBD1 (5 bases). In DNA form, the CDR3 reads TGTGCCAGCAGCTTAGAGACAGCCCCGGGAGGCTACACCTTC. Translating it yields CASSLETAPGGYTF.